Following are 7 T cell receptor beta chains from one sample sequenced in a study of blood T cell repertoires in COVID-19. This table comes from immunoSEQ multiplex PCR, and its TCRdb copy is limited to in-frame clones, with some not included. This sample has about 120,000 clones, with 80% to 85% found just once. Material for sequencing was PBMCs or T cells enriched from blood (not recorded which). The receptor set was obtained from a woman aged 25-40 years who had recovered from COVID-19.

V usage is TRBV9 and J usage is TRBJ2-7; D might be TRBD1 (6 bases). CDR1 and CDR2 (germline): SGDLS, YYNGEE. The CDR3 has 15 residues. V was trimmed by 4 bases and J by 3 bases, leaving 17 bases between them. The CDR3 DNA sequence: TGTGCCAGCAGCCTAGGCGAGACAGGAGACTACGAGCAGTACTTC. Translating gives CASSLGETGDYEQYF.

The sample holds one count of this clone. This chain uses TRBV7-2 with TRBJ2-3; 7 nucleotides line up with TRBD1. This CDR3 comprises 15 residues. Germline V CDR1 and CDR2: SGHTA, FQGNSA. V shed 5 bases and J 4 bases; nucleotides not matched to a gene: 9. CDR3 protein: CASSARSTGADTQYF. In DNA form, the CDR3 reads TGTGCCAGCAGCGCCAGATCCACAGGGGCAGATACGCAGTATTTT. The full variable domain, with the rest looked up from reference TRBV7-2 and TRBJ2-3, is GAGVSQSPSNKVTEKGKDVELRCDPISGHTALYWYRQSLGQGLEFLIYFQGNSAPDKSGLPSDRFSAERTGGSVSTLTIQRTQQEDSAVYLCASSARSTGADTQYFGPGTRLTVL.

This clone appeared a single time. CDR3 nucleotides: TGTGCCAGCAGCTTGGGTGGGGGCGTCGGAAACACCATATATTTT. Its protein product is CASSLGGGVGNTIYF. The genes are TRBV5-4 and TRBJ1-3; tentative D call: TRBD1 (6 bases). The V and J ends lost 0 bases and 4 bases respectively, with 11 bases between them. This CDR3 region has 15 residues. Germline CDR1 is SGHNT and CDR2 is YYREEE (reference sequence).

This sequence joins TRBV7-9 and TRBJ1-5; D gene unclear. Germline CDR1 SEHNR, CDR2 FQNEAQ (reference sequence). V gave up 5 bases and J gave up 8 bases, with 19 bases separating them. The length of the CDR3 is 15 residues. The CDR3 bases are TGTGCCAGCAGCCGGGAGCGTGTCGGCTTGGAGCCCCAGCATTTT. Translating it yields CASSRERVGLEPQHF.

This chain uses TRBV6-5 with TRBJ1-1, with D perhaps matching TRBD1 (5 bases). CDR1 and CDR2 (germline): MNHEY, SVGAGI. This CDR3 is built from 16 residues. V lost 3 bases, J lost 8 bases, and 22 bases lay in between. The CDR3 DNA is TGTGCCAGCAGTTATAGGGGCCCCCCAAATGAACACGAAGCTTTCTTT. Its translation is CASSYRGPPNEHEAFF.

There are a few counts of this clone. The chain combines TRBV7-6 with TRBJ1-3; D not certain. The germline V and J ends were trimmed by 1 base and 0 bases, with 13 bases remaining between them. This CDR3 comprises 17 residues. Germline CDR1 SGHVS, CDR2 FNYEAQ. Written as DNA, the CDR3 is TGTGCCAGCAGCTTAGGATCCCTCTCCAGCTCTGGAAACACCATATATTTT. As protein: CASSLGSLSSSGNTIYF.

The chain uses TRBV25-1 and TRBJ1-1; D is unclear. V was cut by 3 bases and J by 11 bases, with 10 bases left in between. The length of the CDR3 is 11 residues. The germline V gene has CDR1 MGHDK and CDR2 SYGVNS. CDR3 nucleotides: TGTGCCAGCAGTGACGGGTCGGAGGCTTTCTTT. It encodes CASSDGSEAFF. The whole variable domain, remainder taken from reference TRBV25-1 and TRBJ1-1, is EADIYQTPRYLVIGTGKKITLECSQTMGHDKMYWYQQDPGMELHLIHYSYGVNSTEKGDLSSESTVSRIRTEHFPLTLESARPSHTSQYLCASSDGSEAFFGQGTRLTVV.